This TCR beta chain appears in the sequencing data of a study of cytomegalovirus exposure and HLA in healthy donors. This clone showed up just once. The antigen is not known. Findings and limits, study-wide: 87-base-pair reads could not separate some V segments, including TRBV6-2 and TRBV6-3.

In germline, CDR1 is SGHDN, CDR2 FVKESK. The ends lost 7 bases at V and 5 bases at J; junction bases unmatched: 3. This CDR3 is 14 amino acids long. The PCR ran on 60 Vbeta and 13 Jbeta primers. Only in-frame clones appear in the TCRdb table, and some are missing; sequencing was by immunoSEQ multiplex PCR. Of 130,000 to 150,000 clones detected, 80% to 85% appear once; the ten largest clones hold roughly 2.5%. All donors participated as healthy donors of bone marrow. V usage is TRBV14 and J usage is TRBJ2-5, with TRBD2 identical over 14 bases. The sequencing input was PBMCs. The TCR sequence derives from a boy aged 2-15 years in good health and CMV-seronegative. The CDR3 DNA follows: TGTGCCAGCACCCGGACTAGCGGGAGGGAGACCCAGTACTTC. Protein sequence: CASTRTSGRETQYF.